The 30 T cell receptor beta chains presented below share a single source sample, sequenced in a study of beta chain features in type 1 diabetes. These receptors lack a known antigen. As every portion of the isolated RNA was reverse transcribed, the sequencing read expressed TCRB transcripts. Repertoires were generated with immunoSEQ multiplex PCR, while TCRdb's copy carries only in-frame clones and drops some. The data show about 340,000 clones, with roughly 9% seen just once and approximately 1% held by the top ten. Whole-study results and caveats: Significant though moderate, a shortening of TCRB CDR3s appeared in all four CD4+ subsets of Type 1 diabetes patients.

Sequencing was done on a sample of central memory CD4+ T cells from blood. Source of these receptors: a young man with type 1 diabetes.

The CDR3 here is CASSYYRTARNTEAFF. The CDR3 DNA is TGTGCCAGCAGTTACTACAGGACGGCCAGAAACACTGAAGCTTTCTTT. The chain recombines TRBV6-5 with TRBJ1-1; tentatively, D is TRBD1 (5 bases). The germline V gene encodes CDR1 MNHEY and CDR2 SVGAGI. V shed 1 base and J shed 2 bases, with 14 bases lying between them. The CDR3 loop spans 16 amino acids.

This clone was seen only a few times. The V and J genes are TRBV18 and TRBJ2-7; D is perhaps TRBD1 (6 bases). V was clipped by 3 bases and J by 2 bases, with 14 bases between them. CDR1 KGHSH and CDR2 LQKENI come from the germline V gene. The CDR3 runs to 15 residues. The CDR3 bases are TGTGCCAGCTCACCCACAGGGATAAACCCCTACGAGCAGTACTTC. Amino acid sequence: CASSPTGINPYEQYF. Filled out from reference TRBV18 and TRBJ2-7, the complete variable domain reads NAGVMQNPRHLVRRRGQEARLRCSPMKGHSHVYWYRQLPEEGLKFMVYLQKENIIDESGMPKERFSAEFPKEGPSILRIQQVVRGDSAAYFCASSPTGINPYEQYFGPGTRLTVT.

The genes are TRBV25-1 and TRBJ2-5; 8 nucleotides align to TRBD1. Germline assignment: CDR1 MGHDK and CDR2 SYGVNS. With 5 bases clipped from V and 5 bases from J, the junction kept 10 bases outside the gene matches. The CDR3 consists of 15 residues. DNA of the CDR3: TGTGCCAGCAGTCCAATCCTAGACAGGGGCGAGACCCAGTACTTC. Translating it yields CASSPILDRGETQYF.

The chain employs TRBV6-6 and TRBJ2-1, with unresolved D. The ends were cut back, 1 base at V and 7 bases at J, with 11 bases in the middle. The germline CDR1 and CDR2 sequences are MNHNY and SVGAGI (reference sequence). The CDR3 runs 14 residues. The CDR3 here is CASSYLVPENEQFF. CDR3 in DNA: TGTGCCAGCAGTTACTTAGTCCCTGAAAATGAGCAGTTCTTC.

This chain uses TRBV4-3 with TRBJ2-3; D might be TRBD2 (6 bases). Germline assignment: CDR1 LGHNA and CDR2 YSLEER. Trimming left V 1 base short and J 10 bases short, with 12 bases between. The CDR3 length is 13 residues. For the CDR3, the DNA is TGCGCCAGCAGCCAAGGTGGCGGGGCCGCGCAGTATTTT. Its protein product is CASSQGGGAAQYF.

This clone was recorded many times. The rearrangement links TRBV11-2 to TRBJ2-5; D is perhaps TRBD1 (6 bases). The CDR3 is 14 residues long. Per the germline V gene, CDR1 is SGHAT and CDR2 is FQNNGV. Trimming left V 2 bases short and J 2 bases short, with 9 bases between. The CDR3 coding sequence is TGTGCCAGCAGCTTACGAAGGGGGCAAGAGACCCAGTACTTC. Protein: CASSLRRGQETQYF. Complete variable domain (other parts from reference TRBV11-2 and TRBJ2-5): EAGVAQSPRYKIIEKRQSVAFWCNPISGHATLYWYQQILGQGPKLLIQFQNNGVVDDSQLPKDRFSAERLKGVDSTLKIQPAKLEDSAVYLCASSLRRGQETQYFGPGTRLLVL.

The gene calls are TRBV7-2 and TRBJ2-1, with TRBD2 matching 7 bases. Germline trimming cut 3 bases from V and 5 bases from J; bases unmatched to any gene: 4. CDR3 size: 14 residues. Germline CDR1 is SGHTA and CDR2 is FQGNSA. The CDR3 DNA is TGTGCCAGCAGCTTTCTCCGGGGGGACAATGAGCAGTTCTTC. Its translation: CASSFLRGDNEQFF.

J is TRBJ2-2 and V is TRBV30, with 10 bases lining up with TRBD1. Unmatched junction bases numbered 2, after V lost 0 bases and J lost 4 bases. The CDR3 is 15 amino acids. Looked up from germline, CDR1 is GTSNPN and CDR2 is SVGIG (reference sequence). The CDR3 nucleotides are TGTGCCTGGAGTGTTGACAGGGGGCTCACCGGGGAGCTGTTTTTT. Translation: CAWSVDRGLTGELFF.

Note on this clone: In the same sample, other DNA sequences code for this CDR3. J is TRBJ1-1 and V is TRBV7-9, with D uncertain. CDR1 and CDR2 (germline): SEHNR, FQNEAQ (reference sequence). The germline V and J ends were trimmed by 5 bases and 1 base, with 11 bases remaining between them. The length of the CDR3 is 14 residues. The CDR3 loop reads CASSRFTENTEAFF. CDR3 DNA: TGTGCCAGCAGCCGATTCACAGAGAACACTGAAGCTTTCTTT.

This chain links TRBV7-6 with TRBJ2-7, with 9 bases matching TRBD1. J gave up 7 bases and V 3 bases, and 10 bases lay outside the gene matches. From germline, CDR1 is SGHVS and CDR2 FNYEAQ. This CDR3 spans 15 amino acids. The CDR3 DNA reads TGTGCCAGCAGCTTTCCCGGGACAGGGTCGAATGAGCAGTACTTC. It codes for CASSFPGTGSNEQYF.

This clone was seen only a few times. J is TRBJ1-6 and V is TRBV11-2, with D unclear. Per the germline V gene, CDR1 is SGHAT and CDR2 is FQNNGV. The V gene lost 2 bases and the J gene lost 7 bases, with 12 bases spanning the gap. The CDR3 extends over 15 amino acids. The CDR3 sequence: CASSLLRHSNSPLHF. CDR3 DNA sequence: TGTGCCAGCAGCTTACTCCGGCACTCCAATTCACCCCTCCACTTT.

CDR3 nucleotide sequence: TGTGCCAGCGTCACCAGGGGCCAAAATGAGCAGTTCTTC. Amino acid sequence: CASVTRGQNEQFF. The chain links TRBV28 to TRBJ2-1; D is possibly TRBD1 (6 bases). The CDR3 has 13 residues. Deletions cut 8 bases from V and 7 bases from J, with 15 bases between. Germline values: CDR1 MDHEN, CDR2 SYDVKM. Looking up the rest from reference TRBV28 and TRBJ2-1 gives the full variable domain: DVKVTQSSRYLVKRTGEKVFLECVQDMDHENMFWYRQDPGLGLRLIYFSYDVKMKEKGDIPEGYSVSREKKERFSLILESASTNQTSMYLCASVTRGQNEQFFGPGTRLTVL.

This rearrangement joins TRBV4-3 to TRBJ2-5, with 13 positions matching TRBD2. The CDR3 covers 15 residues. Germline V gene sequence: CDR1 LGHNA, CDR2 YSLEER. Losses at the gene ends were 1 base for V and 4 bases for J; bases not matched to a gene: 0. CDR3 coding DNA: TGCGCCAGCAGCCAAGGACTAGCGGGGGGAGAGACCCAGTACTTC. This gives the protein CASSQGLAGGETQYF.

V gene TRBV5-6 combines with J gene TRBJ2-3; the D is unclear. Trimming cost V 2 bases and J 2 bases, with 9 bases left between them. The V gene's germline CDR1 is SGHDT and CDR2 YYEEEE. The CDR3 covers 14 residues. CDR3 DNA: TGTGCCAGCAGCTTCACCCAGCCCACAGATACGCAGTATTTT. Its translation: CASSFTQPTDTQYF.

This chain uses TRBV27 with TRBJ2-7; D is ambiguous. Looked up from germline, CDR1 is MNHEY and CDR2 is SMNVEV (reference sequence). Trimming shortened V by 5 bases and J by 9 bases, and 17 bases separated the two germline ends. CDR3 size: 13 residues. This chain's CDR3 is CASSASPVPRQYF. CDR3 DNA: TGTGCCAGCAGTGCCTCCCCTGTCCCGAGGCAGTACTTC.

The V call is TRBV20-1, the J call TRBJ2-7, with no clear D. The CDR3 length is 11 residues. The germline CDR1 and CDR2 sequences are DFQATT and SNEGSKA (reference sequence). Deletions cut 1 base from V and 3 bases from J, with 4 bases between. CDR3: CSARGHYEQYF. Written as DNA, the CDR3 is TGCAGTGCTAGAGGGCACTACGAGCAGTACTTC.

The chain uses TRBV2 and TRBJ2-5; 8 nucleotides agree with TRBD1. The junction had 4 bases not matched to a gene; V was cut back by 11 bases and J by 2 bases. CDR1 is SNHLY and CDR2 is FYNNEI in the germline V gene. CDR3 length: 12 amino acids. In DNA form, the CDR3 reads TGTGCCTCTGACAGGGGTCAAGAGACCCAGTACTTC. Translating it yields CASDRGQETQYF.

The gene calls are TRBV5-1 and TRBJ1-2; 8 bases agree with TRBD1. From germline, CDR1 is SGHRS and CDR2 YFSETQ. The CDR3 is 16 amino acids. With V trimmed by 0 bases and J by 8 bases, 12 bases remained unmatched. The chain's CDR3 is CASSLGQGLTSGGYTF. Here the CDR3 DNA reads TGCGCCAGCAGCTTGGGACAGGGGCTCACCTCAGGGGGCTACACCTTC.

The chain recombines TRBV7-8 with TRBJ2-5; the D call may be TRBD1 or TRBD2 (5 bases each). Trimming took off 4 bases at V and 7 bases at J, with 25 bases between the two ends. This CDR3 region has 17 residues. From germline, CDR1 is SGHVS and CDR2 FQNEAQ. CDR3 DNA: TGTGCCAGCAGCTCAATTACCGCAAGAGGGGTCACGGGGACCCAGTACTTC. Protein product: CASSSITARGVTGTQYF.

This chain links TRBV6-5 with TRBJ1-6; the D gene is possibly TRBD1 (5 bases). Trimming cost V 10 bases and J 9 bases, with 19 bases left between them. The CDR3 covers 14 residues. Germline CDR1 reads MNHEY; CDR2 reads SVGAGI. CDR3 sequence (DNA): TGTGCCACCACGGGCCGGGACTATTCTTCACCCCTCCACTTT. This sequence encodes CATTGRDYSSPLHF.

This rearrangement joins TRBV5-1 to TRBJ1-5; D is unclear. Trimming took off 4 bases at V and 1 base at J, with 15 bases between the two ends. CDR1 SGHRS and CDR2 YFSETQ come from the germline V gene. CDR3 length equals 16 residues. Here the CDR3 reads CASSPPGRASNQPQHF. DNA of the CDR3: TGCGCCAGCAGCCCTCCGGGCCGAGCGAGCAATCAGCCCCAGCATTTT. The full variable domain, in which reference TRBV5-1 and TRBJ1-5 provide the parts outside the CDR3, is KAGVTQTPRYLIKTRGQQVTLSCSPISGHRSVSWYQQTPGQGLQFLFEYFSETQRNKGNFPGRFSGRQFSNSRSEMNVSTLELGDSALYLCASSPPGRASNQPQHFGDGTRLSIL.

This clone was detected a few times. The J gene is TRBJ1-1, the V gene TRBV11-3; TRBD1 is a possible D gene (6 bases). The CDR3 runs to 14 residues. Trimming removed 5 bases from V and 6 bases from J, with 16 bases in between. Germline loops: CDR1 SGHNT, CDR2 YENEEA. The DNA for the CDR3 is TGTGCCAGCAGCCCACTAACAGGGAAGCCTGAAGCTTTCTTT. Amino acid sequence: CASSPLTGKPEAFF.

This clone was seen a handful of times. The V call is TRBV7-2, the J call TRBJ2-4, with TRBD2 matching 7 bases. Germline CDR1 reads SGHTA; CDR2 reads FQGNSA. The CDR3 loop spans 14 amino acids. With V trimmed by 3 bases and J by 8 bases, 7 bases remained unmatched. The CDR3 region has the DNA TGTGCCAGCAGCTTTCTCGGACGGGGGGACATTCAGTACTTC. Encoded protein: CASSFLGRGDIQYF.

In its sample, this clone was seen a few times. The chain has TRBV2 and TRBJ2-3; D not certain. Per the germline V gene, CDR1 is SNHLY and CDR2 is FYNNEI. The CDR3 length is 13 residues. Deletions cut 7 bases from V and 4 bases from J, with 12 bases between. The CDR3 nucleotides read TGTGCCAGCAAGGAAAGTTTCCCAGATACGCAGTATTTT. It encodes CASKESFPDTQYF.

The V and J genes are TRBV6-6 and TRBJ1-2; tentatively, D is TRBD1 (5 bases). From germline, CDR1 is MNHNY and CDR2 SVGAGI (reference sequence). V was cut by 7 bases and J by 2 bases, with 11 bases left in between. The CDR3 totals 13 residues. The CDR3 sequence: CASTSGGNYGYTF. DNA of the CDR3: TGTGCCAGCACTTCTGGGGGAAACTATGGCTACACCTTC.

The CDR3 coding sequence is TGCGCCACCGCTACTAGCGGGGGGCCGAATACGCAGTATTTT. Amino acid sequence: CATATSGGPNTQYF. The rearrangement joins TRBV4-3 to TRBJ2-3, with TRBD2 identical over 12 bases. Germline V gene sequence: CDR1 LGHNA, CDR2 YSLEER. With V trimmed by 10 bases and J by 7 bases, 9 bases remained unmatched. The CDR3 extends over 14 amino acids.

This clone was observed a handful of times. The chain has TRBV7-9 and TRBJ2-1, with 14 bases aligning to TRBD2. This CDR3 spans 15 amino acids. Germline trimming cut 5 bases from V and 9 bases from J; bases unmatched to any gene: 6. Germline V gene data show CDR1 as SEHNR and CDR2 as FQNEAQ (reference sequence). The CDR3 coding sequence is TGTGCCAGCAGCCCGGGGACTAGCGGGGGACGTGAGCAGTTCTTC. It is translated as CASSPGTSGGREQFF.

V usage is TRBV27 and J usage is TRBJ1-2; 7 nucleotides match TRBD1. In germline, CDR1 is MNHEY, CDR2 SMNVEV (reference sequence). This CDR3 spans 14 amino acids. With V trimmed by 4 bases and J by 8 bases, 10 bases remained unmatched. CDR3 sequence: CASSSYRQGDGYTF. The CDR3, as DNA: TGTGCCAGCAGTTCATATCGACAGGGAGACGGCTACACCTTC.

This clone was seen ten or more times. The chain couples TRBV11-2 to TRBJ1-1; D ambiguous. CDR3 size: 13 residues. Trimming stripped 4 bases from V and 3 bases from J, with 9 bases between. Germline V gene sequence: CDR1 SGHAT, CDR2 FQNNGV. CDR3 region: CASSSDIYTEAFF. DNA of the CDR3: TGTGCCAGCAGCTCCGACATTTACACTGAAGCTTTCTTT. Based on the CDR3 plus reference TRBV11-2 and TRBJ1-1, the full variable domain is EAGVAQSPRYKIIEKRQSVAFWCNPISGHATLYWYQQILGQGPKLLIQFQNNGVVDDSQLPKDRFSAERLKGVDSTLKIQPAKLEDSAVYLCASSSDIYTEAFFGQGTRLTVV.

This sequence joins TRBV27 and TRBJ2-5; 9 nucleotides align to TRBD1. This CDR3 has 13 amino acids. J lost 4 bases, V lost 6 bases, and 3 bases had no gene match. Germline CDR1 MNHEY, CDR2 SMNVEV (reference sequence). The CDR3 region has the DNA TGTGCCAGCAGACCGGGACAGGGAGAGACCCAGTACTTC. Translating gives CASRPGQGETQYF.